A single T cell receptor beta chain is shown here with its context. This record comes from a study of blood T cell repertoires in COVID-19. Study overall: Specimens from acute and convalescent COVID-19 originated in the United States, Italy and Spain. Sample material is recorded as cDNA or gDNA derived from T cells, B-cell-depleted T cells, or PBMCs.

V lost 3 bases and J lost 1, with 11 bases in between. Germline V gives CDR1 KGHSH, CDR2 LQKENI. This CDR3 spans 15 amino acids. Study processing details: Estimated nucleated cell counts came from reference gene primer amplification. The assay was immunoSEQ multiplex PCR, and TCRdb's table has in-frame clones only and misses some. D and trimming come from the DNA, and the V and J calls and clone size come from that table. Of about 150,000 clones listed, roughly nine tenths are singletons. V gene TRBV18 combines with J gene TRBJ2-3; weak D call: TRBD2 (5 bases). The clonotype was recovered from a woman between 65 and 79 years old with acute or convalescent COVID-19. Sequenced: peripheral blood. The CDR3 nucleotides read TGTGCCAGCTCACCTACTCGGACTGGCACAGATACGCAGTATTTT. Translation: CASSPTRTGTDTQYF.